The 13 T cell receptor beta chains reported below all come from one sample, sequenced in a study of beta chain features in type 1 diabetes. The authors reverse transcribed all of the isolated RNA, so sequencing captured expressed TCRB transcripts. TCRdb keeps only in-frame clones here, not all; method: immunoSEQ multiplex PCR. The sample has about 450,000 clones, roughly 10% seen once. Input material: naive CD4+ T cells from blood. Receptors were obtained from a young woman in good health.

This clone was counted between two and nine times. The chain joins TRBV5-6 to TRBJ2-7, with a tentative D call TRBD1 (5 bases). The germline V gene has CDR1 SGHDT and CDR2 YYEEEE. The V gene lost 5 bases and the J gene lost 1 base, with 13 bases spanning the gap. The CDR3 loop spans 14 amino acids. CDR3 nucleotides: TGTGCCAGCAGTTCTCTCCAGGGATCCTACGAGCAGTACTTC. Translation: CASSSLQGSYEQYF.

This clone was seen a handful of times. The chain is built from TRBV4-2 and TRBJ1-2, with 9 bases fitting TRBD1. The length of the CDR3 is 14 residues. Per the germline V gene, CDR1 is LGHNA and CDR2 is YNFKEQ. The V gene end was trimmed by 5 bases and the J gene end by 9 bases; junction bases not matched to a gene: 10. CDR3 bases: TGTGCCAGCAGCACACAGGGGGCTGTGAATCGCTACACCTTC. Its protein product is CASSTQGAVNRYTF.

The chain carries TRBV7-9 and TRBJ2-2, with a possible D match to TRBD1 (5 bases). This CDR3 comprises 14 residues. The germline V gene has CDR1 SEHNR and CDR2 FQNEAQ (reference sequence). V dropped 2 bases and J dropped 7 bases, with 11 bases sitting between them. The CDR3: CASSLSRVGGELFF. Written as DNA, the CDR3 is TGTGCCAGCAGCTTATCCAGGGTCGGCGGGGAGCTGTTTTTT.

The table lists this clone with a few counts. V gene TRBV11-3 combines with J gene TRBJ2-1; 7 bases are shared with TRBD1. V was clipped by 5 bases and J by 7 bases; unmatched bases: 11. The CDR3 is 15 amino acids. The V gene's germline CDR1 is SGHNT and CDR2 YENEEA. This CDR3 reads CASSPGTQGRNEQFF. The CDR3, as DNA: TGTGCCAGCAGCCCGGGGACACAGGGGCGAAATGAGCAGTTCTTC.

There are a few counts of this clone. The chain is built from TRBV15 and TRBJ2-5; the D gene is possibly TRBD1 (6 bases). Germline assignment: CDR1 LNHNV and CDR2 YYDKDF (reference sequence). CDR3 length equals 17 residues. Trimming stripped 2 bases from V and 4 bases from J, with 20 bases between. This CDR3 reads CATSRLLGQRYGETQYF. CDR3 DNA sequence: TGTGCCACCAGCAGATTACTAGGACAGCGGTACGGAGAGACCCAGTACTTC.

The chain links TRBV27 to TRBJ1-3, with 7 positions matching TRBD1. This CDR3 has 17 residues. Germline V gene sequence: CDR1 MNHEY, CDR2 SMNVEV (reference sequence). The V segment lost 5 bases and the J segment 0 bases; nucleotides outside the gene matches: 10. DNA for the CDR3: TGTGCCAGCAGTCCCCGGGGACAGCTTCTCTCTGGAAACACCATATATTTT. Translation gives CASSPRGQLLSGNTIYF.

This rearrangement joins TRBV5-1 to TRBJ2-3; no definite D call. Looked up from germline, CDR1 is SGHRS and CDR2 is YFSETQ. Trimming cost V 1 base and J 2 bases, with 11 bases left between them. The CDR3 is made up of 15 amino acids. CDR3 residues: CASSLIGSNTDTQYF. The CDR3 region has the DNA TGCGCCAGCAGCTTGATTGGTTCGAACACAGATACGCAGTATTTT.

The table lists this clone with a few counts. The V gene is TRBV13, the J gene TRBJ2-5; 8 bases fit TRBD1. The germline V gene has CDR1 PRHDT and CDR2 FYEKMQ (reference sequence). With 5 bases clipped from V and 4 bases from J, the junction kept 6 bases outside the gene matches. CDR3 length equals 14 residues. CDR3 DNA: TGTGCCAGCAGCCCGGACAGGGTGGGAGAGACCCAGTACTTC. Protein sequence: CASSPDRVGETQYF.

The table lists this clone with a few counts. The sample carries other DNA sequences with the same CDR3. The CDR3 bases are TGTGCCAGCAGCCAGGGAGTGAACACTGAAGCTTTCTTT. Protein product: CASSQGVNTEAFF. The chain links TRBV14 to TRBJ1-1; the D is unclear. Trimming shortened V by 3 bases and J by 0 bases, and 5 bases separated the two germline ends. Germline V gives CDR1 SGHDN, CDR2 FVKESK. The CDR3 is 13 residues long. Together with reference TRBV14 and TRBJ1-1, the CDR3 gives the full variable domain: EAGVTQFPSHSVIEKGQTVTLRCDPISGHDNLYWYRRVMGKEIKFLLHFVKESKQDESGMPNNRFLAERTGGTYSTLKVQPAELEDSGVYFCASSQGVNTEAFFGQGTRLTVV.

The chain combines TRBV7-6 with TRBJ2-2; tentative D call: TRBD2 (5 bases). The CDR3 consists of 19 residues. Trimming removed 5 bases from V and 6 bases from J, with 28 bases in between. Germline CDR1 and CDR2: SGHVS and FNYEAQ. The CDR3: CASSLEEVGQPYYAGELFF. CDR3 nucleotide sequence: TGTGCCAGCAGCCTAGAGGAGGTTGGGCAGCCCTATTACGCCGGGGAGCTGTTTTTT.

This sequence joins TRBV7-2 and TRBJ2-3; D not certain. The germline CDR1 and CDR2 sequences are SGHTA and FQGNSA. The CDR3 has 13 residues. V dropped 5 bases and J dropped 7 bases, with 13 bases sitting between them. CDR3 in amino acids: CASSPISPNTQYF. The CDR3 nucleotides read TGTGCCAGCAGCCCAATTTCACCTAATACGCAGTATTTT.

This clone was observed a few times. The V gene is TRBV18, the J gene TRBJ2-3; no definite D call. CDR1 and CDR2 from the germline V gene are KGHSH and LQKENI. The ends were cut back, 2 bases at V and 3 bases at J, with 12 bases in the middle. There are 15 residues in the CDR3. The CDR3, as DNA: TGTGCCAGCTCACCATCGGTATCAAGGACAGATACGCAGTATTTT. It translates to CASSPSVSRTDTQYF.

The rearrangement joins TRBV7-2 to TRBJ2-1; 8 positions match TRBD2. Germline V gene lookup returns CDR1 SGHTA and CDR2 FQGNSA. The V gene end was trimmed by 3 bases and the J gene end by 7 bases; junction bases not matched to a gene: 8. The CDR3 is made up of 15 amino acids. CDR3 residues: CASSFTGTRGNEQFF. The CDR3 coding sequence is TGTGCCAGCAGCTTCACCGGGACTAGGGGTAATGAGCAGTTCTTC.